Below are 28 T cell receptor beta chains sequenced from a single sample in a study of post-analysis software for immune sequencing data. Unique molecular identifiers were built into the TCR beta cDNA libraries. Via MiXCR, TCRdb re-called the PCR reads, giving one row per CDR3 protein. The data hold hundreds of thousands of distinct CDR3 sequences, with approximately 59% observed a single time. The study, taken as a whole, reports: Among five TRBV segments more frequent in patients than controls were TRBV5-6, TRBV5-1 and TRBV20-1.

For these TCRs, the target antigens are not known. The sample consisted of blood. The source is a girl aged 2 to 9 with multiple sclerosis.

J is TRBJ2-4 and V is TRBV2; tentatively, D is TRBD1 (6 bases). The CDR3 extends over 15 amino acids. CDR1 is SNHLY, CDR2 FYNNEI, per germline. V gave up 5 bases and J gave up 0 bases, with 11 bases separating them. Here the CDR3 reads CASSRQDIAKNIQYF. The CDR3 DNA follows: TGTGCCAGCAGTCGACAGGACATAGCCAAAAACATTCAGTACTTC.

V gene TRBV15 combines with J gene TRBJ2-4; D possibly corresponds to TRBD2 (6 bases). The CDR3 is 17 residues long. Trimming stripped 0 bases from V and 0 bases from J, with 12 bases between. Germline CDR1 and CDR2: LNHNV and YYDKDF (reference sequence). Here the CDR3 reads CATSREGVGGAKNIQYF. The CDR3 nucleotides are TGTGCCACCAGCAGAGAGGGGGTCGGGGGAGCCAAAAACATTCAGTACTTC.

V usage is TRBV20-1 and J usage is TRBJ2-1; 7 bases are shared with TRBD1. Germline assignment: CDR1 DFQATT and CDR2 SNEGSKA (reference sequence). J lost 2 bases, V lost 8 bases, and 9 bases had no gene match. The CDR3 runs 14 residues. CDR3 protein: CSSNTGDAYNEQFF. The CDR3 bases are TGCAGTTCTAATACAGGGGATGCCTACAATGAGCAGTTCTTC.

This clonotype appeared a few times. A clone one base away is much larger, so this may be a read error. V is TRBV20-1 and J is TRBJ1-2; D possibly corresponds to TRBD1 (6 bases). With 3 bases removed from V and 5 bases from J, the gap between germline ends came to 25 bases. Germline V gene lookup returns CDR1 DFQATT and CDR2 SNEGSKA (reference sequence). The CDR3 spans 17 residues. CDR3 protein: CSASNSLAAGVWYGYTF. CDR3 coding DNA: TGCAGTGCTAGTAACTCGTTAGCGGCAGGGGTATGGTATGGCTACACCTTC.

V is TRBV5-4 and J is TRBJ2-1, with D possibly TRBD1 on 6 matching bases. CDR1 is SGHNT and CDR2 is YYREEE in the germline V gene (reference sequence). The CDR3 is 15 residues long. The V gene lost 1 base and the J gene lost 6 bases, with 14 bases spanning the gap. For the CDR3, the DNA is TGTGCCAGCAGCTTGCCGGCGGACAGCCCCAATGAGCAGTTCTTC. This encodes CASSLPADSPNEQFF.

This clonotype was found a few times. The CDR3 bases are TGTGCCAGCAGTTTCGGGGGAGATCACATTCAGTACTTC. It is translated as CASSFGGDHIQYF. V and J are TRBV12-3 or TRBV12-4 and TRBJ2-4; possibly TRBD2 for D (6 bases). CDR3 length: 13 amino acids. V lost 3 bases to trimming and J lost 8 bases, with 11 bases between them.

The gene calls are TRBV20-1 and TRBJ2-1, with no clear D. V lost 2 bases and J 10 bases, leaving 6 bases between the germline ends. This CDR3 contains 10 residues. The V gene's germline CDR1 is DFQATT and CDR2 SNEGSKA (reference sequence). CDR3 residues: CSARWREQFF. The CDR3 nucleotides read TGCAGTGCTAGATGGCGGGAGCAGTTCTTC.

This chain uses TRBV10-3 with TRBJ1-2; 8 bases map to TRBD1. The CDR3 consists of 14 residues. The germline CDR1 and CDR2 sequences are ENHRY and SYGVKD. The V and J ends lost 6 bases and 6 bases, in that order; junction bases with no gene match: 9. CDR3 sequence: CAISLTGESDGYTF. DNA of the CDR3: TGTGCCATCAGCCTGACAGGGGAGAGCGATGGCTACACCTTC.

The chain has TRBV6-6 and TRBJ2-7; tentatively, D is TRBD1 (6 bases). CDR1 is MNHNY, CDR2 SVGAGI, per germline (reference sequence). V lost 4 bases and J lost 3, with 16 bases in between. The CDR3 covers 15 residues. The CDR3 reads CASSFDRNRGYEQYF. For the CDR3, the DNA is TGTGCCAGCAGTTTCGACAGGAACCGCGGCTACGAGCAGTACTTC.

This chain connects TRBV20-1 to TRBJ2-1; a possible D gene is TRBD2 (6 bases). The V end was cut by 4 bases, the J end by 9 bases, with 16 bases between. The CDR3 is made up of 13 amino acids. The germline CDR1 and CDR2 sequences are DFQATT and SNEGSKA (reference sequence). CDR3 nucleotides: TGCAGTGCTAAGGAGGGAGCCCCCGGTGAGCAGTTCTTC. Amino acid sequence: CSAKEGAPGEQFF.

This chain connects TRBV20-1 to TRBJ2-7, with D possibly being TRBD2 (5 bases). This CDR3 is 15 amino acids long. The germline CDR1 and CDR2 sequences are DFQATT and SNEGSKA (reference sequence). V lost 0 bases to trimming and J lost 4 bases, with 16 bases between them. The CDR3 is CSARDRKRNIYEQYF. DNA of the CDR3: TGCAGTGCTAGAGATCGCAAGCGGAATATTTACGAGCAGTACTTC.

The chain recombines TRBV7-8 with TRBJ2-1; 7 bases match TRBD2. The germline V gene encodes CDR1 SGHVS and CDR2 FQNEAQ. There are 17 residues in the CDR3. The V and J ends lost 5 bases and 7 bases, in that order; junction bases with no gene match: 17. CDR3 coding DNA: TGTGCCAGCAGCCCGTCTTTGGTGGGAGGGCCCCCAAATGAGCAGTTCTTC. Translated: CASSPSLVGGPPNEQFF.

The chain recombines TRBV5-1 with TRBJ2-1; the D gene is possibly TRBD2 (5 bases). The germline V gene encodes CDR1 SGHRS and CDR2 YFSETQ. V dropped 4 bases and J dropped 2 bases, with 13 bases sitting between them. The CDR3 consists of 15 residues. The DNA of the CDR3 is TGCGCCAGCAGCATCACTCTAGCCCCCTACAATGAGCAGTTCTTC. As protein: CASSITLAPYNEQFF. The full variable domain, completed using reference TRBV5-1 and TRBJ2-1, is KAGVTQTPRYLIKTRGQQVTLSCSPISGHRSVSWYQQTPGQGLQFLFEYFSETQRNKGNFPGRFSGRQFSNSRSEMNVSTLELGDSALYLCASSITLAPYNEQFFGPGTRLTVL.

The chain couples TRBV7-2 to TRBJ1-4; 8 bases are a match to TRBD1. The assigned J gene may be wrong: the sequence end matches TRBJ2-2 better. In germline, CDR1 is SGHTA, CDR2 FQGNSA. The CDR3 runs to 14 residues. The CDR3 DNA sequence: TGTGCCAGCAGCTTGGGACAGGTGTCCGGGGAGCTGTTTTTT. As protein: CASSLGQVSGELFF.

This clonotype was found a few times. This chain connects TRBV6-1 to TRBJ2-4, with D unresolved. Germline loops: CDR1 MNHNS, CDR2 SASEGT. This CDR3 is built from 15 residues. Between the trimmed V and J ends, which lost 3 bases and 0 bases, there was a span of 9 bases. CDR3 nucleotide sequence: TGTGCCAGCAGTGATGTACCTCTAGCCAAAAACATTCAGTACTTC. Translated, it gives CASSDVPLAKNIQYF.

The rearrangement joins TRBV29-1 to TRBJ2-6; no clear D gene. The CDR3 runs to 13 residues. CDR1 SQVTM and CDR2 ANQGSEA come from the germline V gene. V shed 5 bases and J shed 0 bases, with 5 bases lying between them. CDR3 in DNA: TGCAGCGTTTTCAACTCTGGGGCCAACGTCCTGACTTTC. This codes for CSVFNSGANVLTF.

CDR3 amino acids: CASSFYESAKNIQYF. DNA for the CDR3: TGTGCCAGCAGTTTTTACGAGTCAGCCAAAAACATTCAGTACTTC. This sequence joins TRBV12-3 or TRBV12-4 and TRBJ2-4; D not resolved. The CDR3 sequence is 15 residues long. V lost 3 bases and J 0 bases, leaving 9 bases between the germline ends.

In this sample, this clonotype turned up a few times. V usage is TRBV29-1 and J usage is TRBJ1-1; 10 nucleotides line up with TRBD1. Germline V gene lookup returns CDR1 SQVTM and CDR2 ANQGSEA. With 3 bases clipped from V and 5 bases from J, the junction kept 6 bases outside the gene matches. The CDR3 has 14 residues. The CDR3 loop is CSVDLGTGETEAFF. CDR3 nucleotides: TGCAGCGTTGATTTGGGGACAGGGGAGACTGAAGCTTTCTTT.

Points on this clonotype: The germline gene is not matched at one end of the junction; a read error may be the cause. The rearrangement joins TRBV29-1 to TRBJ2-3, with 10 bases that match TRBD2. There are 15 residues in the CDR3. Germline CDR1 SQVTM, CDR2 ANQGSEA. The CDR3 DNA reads TGCAGCGTCGAAGGGCTAGCGGGAGTGGGAGATACGCAGTATTTT. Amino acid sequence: CSVEGLAGVGDTQYF.

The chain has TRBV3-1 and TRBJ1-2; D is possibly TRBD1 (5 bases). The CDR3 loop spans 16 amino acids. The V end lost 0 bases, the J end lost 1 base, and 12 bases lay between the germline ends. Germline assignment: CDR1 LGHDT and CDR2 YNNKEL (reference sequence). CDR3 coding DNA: TGTGCCAGCAGCCAAGAGACAGCTCGCATTAACTATGGCTACACCTTC. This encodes CASSQETARINYGYTF.

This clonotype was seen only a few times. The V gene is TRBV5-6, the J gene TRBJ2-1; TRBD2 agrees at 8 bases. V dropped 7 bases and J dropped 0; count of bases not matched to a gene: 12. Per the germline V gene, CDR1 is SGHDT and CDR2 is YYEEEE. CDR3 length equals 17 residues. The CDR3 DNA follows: TGTGCCAGCTGCACTTTAGCGGGGTCGTCCTCCTACAATGAGCAGTTCTTC. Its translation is CASCTLAGSSSYNEQFF.

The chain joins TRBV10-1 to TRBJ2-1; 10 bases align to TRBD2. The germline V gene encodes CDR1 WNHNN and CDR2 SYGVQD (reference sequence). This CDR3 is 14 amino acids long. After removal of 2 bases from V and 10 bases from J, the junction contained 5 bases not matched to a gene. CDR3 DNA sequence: TGCGCCAGCAGTGAGAAACTAGCGGGGAAGGAGCAGTTCTTC. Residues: CASSEKLAGKEQFF.

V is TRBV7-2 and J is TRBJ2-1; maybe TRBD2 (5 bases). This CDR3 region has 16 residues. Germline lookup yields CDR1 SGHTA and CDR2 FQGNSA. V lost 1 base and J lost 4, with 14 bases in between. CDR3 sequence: CASSLEGVRRYNEQFF. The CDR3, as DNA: TGTGCCAGCAGCTTAGAGGGAGTAAGGAGGTACAATGAGCAGTTCTTC.

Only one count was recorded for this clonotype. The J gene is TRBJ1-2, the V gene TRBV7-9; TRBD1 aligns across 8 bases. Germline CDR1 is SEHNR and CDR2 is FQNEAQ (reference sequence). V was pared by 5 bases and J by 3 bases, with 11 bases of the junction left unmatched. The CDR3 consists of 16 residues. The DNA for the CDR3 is TGTGCCAGCAGCCAAGGGCCAGGGGGCGCGGACTATGGCTACACCTTC. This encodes CASSQGPGGADYGYTF.

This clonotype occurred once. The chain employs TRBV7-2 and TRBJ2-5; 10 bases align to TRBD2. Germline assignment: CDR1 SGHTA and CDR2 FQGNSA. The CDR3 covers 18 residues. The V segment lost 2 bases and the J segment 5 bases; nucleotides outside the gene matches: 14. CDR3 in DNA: TGTGCCAGCAGCTTAAAATGGCCCCCAGCGGGGGGGCAGGAGACCCAGTACTTC. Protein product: CASSLKWPPAGGQETQYF.

The CDR3 reads CAFGGGKKADTQYF. The CDR3 DNA is TGTGCCTTTGGGGGGGGCAAAAAGGCGGATACGCAGTATTTT. J is TRBJ2-3 and V is TRBV2; D may be TRBD2 (7 bases). Trimming shortened V by 11 bases and J by 6 bases, and 21 bases separated the two germline ends. There are 14 residues in the CDR3. The germline V gene has CDR1 SNHLY and CDR2 FYNNEI.

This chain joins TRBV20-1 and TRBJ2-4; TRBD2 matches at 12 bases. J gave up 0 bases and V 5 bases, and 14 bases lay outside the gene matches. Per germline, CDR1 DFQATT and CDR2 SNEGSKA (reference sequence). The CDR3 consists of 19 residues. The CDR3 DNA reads TGCAGTGCTGCCATACTAGCGGGGGGTAAACAACAAGCCAAAAACATTCAGTACTTC. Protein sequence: CSAAILAGGKQQAKNIQYF.

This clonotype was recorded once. In DNA form, the CDR3 reads TGTGCCAGCAGGGCCCCAGCTTACGGGCGGACCCAGTACTTC. This sequence encodes CASRAPAYGRTQYF. The rearrangement links TRBV11-2 to TRBJ2-5; no clear D gene. Germline V gives CDR1 SGHAT, CDR2 FQNNGV. Trimming pared 6 bases from V and 7 bases from J, leaving 18 bases between. This CDR3 spans 14 amino acids.